The clone carrying this T cell receptor (beta chain) was recorded once. This record comes from a study of blood T cell repertoires in COVID-19. The overall study: The United States, Italy and Spain supplied acute and convalescent COVID-19 samples. From T cells, B-cell-depleted T cells, or PBMCs came the material, which was cDNA or gDNA.

Some clones are missing from TCRdb's copy, which holds only in-frame ones; the method was immunoSEQ multiplex PCR. Counted here are approximately 160,000 clones, approximately 80% occurring once; the ten biggest clones make up roughly a tenth. The CDR3 spans 16 residues. The V gene lost 5 bases and the J gene lost 0 bases, with 14 bases spanning the gap. Germline V gene lookup returns CDR1 MNHEY and CDR2 SMNVEV (reference sequence). The gene calls are TRBV27 and TRBJ2-1, with no clear D. The receptor was isolated from a human donor in a cohort sampled during active COVID-19. Input material: peripheral blood. This chain's CDR3 is CASSLRSGRSYNEQFF. The CDR3 DNA follows: TGTGCCAGCAGTCTTAGGTCGGGTCGCTCCTACAATGAGCAGTTCTTC.